Only a few counts were recorded for the clone carrying this T cell receptor beta chain. MiXCR was run by TCRdb on the 5' RACE reads, yielding one entry per CDR3 protein. The sample holds 55,000 to 80,000 distinct CDR3 sequences, 22% seen once. V was pared by 3 bases and J by 1 base, with 6 bases between. The CDR3 runs 13 residues. The germline V gene has CDR1 KGHSH and CDR2 LQKENI. The sequencing sample was made of memory CD4+ T cells sorted from a lymph node. This sample's subset: memory CD4+ T cells, CD4+CD45RO+CD25-. This receptor was obtained from a female donor with breast cancer. This chain joins TRBV18 and TRBJ1-1; D gene uncertain. The CDR3: CASSPNANTEAFF. The CDR3 bases are TGTGCCAGCTCACCGAACGCGAACACTGAAGCTTTCTTT.